Listed here is a single TCR beta chain. Antigen specificity is unknown. This entry comes from a study of cytomegalovirus exposure and HLA in healthy donors. Study-wide findings and caveats: There was a cluster of highly shared sequence variants that was likely a sequencing artifact.

PCR primers comprised 60 Vbeta and 13 Jbeta primers. Sequenced by immunoSEQ multiplex PCR; TCRdb stores in-frame clones only, minus some. The sample yields under 150,000 clones, about 80% seen once. V shed 4 bases and J shed 1 base, with 19 bases lying between them. Germline CDR1 reads GTSNPN; CDR2 reads SVGIG (reference sequence). CDR3 length: 17 amino acids. The sample was PBMCs. The V call is TRBV30, the J call TRBJ2-2; the D gene is possibly TRBD1 (6 bases). The receptor was isolated from a man aged 40-49 years in good health and CMV-seropositive. DNA of the CDR3: TGTGCCTGGACGGTGGGACATCGGGCCGTGAACACCGGGGAGCTGTTTTTT. This codes for CAWTVGHRAVNTGELFF. The full variable domain, in which reference TRBV30 and TRBJ2-2 provide the parts outside the CDR3, is SQTIHQWPATLVQPVGSPLSLECTVEGTSNPNLYWYRQAAGRGLQLLFYSVGIGQISSEVPQNLSASRPQDRQFILSSKKLLLSDSGFYLCAWTVGHRAVNTGELFFGEGSRLTVL.